What follows are 3 T cell receptor beta chains derived from one specimen sequenced in a study of somatic mutations in cytotoxic T cells in rheumatoid arthritis. Sequencing used immunoSEQ multiplex PCR; TCRdb keeps in-frame clones, though not all of them. The top ten hold approximately 30% of the sample, which has 15,000 to 20,000 clones, about four fifths seen once. Sequencing was done on a sample of CD8+ T cells sorted from blood. The source is an adult with rheumatoid arthritis.

The rearrangement uses TRBV7-6 and TRBJ2-2; tentatively, D is TRBD2 (5 bases). The germline CDR1 and CDR2 sequences are SGHVS and FNYEAQ. The CDR3 has 14 residues. The V gene lost 5 bases and the J gene lost 2 bases, with 9 bases spanning the gap. The CDR3 sequence is CASSLSGNTGELFF. CDR3 DNA sequence: TGTGCCAGCAGCCTGAGCGGAAACACCGGGGAGCTGTTTTTT.

This chain joins TRBV19 and TRBJ1-5, with D unresolved. CDR3 length equals 16 residues. V was shortened by 3 bases and J by 0 bases, with 12 bases between the two germline ends. Germline-derived CDR1 and CDR2 are LNHDA and SQIVND (reference sequence). In DNA, the CDR3 is TGTGCCAGTAGTATCCCCTCTGATTATAGCAATCAGCCCCAGCATTTT. It encodes CASSIPSDYSNQPQHF. Supplemented by reference TRBV19 and TRBJ1-5, the full variable domain reads DGGITQSPKYLFRKEGQNVTLSCEQNLNHDAMYWYRQDPGQGLRLIYYSQIVNDFQKGDIAEGYSVSREKKESFPLTVTSAQKNPTAFYLCASSIPSDYSNQPQHFGDGTRLSIL.

The genes are TRBV7-2 and TRBJ2-6; D tentatively reads TRBD1 or TRBD2 (5 bases each). CDR1 SGHTA and CDR2 FQGNSA come from the germline V gene. CDR3 length: 15 residues. Trimming stripped 1 base from V and 2 bases from J, with 6 bases between. The CDR3 region is CASSLGGTGANVLTF. The CDR3 coding sequence is TGTGCCAGCAGCTTAGGGGGGACTGGGGCCAACGTCCTGACTTTC.